Sequencing of this T cell receptor beta chain was carried out in a study of vaccination effects on CD4 cells after COVID-19. Broader study findings: Clones of infection and vaccine origin contracted markedly late after vaccination.

A remark on this clone: What it recognizes is unknown.

The culture ran for approximately nine days before CD4+ T cells were isolated. Participants completed two doses of the BNT162b2 or mRNA-1273 vaccine. Half-medium replacement with IL-2 medium occurred on days 3 and 7. CDR3 size: 18 residues. Germline trimming cut 2 bases from V and 0 bases from J; bases unmatched to any gene: 7. Germline-derived CDR1 and CDR2 are SGHTA and FQGNSA. Repertoires were generated with immunoSEQ multiplex PCR, while TCRdb's copy carries only in-frame clones and drops some. The sample contains just over 55,000 clones, 78% of which appear only once. The J gene is TRBJ2-3, the V gene TRBV7-2; 11 nucleotides match TRBD2. The receptor's source is a human donor who received a COVID-19 vaccine. The specimen was CD4+ T cells from PBMCs cultured without peptide, collected after COVID-19 vaccination. CDR3 loop: CASSLSGLAGTSTDTQYF. For the CDR3, the DNA is TGTGCCAGCAGCTTATCCGGACTAGCGGGCACTAGCACAGATACGCAGTATTTT.